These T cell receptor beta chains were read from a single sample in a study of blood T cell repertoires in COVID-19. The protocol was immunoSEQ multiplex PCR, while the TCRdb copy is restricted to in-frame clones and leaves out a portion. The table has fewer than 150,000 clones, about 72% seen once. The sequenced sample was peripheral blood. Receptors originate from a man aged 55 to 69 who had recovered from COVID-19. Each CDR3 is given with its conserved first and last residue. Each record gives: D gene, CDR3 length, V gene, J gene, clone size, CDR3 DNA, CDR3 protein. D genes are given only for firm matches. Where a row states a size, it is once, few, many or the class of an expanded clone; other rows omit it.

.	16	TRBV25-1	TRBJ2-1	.	TGTGCCAGCAGTGACCTACAAGCGACCTCCTACAATGAGCAGTTCTTC	CASSDLQATSYNEQFF
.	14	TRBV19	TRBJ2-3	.	TGTGCCAGTAGTATACGGGACACCCCAGATACGCAGTATTTT	CASSIRDTPDTQYF
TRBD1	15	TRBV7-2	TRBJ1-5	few	TGTGCCAGCAGCTTCTCGGGACAGACAAATCAGCCCCAGCATTTT	CASSFSGQTNQPQHF
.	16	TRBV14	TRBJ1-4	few	TGTGCCAGCAGCCAAGAAGCAGGGGCCCTAAATGAAAAACTGTTTTTT	CASSQEAGALNEKLFF
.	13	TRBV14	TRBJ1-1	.	TGTGCCAGCAGCCAAGTGAGGCACACTGAAGCTTTCTTT	CASSQVRHTEAFF
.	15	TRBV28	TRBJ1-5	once	TGTGCCAGCACTTTAGGGATGAAAGGGGATCAGCCCCAGCATTTT	CASTLGMKGDQPQHF
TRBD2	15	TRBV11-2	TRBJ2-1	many	TGTGCCAGCAGCTTAGGAGCGGGGGGCTACAATGAGCAGTTCTTC	CASSLGAGGYNEQFF
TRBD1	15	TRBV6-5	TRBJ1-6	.	TGTGCCAGCAGAGCCAGGGGGAACTATAATTCACCCCTCCACTTT	CASRARGNYNSPLHF
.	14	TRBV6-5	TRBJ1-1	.	TGTGCCAGCAGTTACTCCCAGGGGCGTACTGAAGCTTTCTTT	CASSYSQGRTEAFF
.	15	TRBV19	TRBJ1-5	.	TGTGCCAGTAGTGCGACACCCCAGTGGGATCAGCCCCAGCATTTT	CASSATPQWDQPQHF
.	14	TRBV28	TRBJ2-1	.	TGTGCCCATAACGGCCGTAGCCCAGGGGATGAGCAGTTCTTC	CAHNGRSPGDEQFF
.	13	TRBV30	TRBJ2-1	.	TGTGCCTGGAGTGTGGGTCGGCGGGACGAGCAGTTCTTC	CAWSVGRRDEQFF
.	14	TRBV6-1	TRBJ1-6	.	TGTGCCAGCAGTGAGGGAGGAGCTTATTCACCCCTCCACTTT	CASSEGGAYSPLHF
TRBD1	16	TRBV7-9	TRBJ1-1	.	TGTGCCAGCAGCCCCACCCGGGACAGGGGGCCCACTGAAGCTTTCTTT	CASSPTRDRGPTEAFF
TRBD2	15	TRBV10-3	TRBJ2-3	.	TGTGCCATCAAGGTGGCGGGGGGTTCCACAGATACGCAGTATTTT	CAIKVAGGSTDTQYF
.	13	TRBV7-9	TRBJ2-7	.	TGTGCCAGCAGCCAAACAGGGACGGGCGAGCAGTACTTC	CASSQTGTGEQYF
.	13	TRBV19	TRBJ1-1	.	TGTGCCAGTAGTACCGACAGGACCACTGAAGCTTTCTTT	CASSTDRTTEAFF
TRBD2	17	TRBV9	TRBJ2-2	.	TGTGCCAGCAGCGTAGATTGGAGAGCGGGGGCCCCCGGGGAGCTGTTTTTT	CASSVDWRAGAPGELFF
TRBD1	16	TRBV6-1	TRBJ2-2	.	TGTGCCAGCAGTGACCCGGGACAGGGGAACACCGGGGAGCTGTTTTTT	CASSDPGQGNTGELFF
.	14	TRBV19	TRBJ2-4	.	TGTGCCAGTAGTATCTCGGGAGCCAAAAACATTCAGTACTTC	CASSISGAKNIQYF
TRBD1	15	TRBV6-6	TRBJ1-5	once	TGTGCCAGCAGTCAGGGGGGACAGGGAAAGTGGCCCCAGCATTTT	CASSQGGQGKWPQHF
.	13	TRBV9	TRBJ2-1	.	TGTGCCAGCAGCAATACACAGGGTGATGAGCAGTTCTTC	CASSNTQGDEQFF
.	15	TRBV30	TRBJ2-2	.	TGTGCCTGGAGTTCCGGGACTCTGAACACCGGGGAGCTGTTTTTT	CAWSSGTLNTGELFF
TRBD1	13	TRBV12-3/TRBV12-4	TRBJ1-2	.	TGTGCCAGCAGCCGACAGGGTAGCGATGGCTACACCTTC	CASSRQGSDGYTF
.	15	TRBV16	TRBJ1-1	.	TGTGCCAGCAGCCAATATTCAGGGGCGAACACTGAAGCTTTCTTT	CASSQYSGANTEAFF
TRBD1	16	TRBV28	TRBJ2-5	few	TGTGCCAGCAGTTTTCGGTGGGGGACAGGGCAAGAGACCCAGTACTTC	CASSFRWGTGQETQYF
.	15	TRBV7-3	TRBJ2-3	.	TGTGCCAGCAGCCCGACGCTAGTGAGCACAGATACGCAGTATTTT	CASSPTLVSTDTQYF
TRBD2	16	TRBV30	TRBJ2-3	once	TGTGCCTGGAGTTTAGGGACTAGCGGGAACACAGATACGCAGTATTTT	CAWSLGTSGNTDTQYF
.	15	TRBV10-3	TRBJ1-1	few	TGTGCCATCAGTGAGTCCGAGGGTCTGGGGACTGAAGCTTTCTTT	CAISESEGLGTEAFF
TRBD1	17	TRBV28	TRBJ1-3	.	TGTGCCAGCAGTTTAAGGTTACCGGGACAGGCAAGAAACACCATATATTTT	CASSLRLPGQARNTIYF
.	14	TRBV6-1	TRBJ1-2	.	TGTGCCAGCAGTGAAATTGGCGGAAACTATGGCTACACCTTC	CASSEIGGNYGYTF
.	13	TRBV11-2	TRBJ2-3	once	TGTGCCAGCAGTTTTAGCGGCGGCGGTACGCAGTATTTT	CASSFSGGGTQYF
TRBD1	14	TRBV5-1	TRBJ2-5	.	TGCGCCAGCAGTCGACAGGGGGCGGGGGAGACCCAGTACTTC	CASSRQGAGETQYF
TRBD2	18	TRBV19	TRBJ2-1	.	TGTGCCAGCTCTCCGACCAGGCATAGCGGGACGAGGAGCAATGAGCAGTTCTTC	CASSPTRHSGTRSNEQFF
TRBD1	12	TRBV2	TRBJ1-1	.	TGTGCCAGCGGACGAGGACAGGGGGCAGCTTTCTTT	CASGRGQGAAFF
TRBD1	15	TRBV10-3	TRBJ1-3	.	TGTGCCATCAGGAGCGACAGGGGTGATGGAAACACCATATATTTT	CAIRSDRGDGNTIYF
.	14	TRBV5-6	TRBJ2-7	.	TGTGCCAGCAGCTTGCCAGGACTGCTCTACGAGCAGTACTTC	CASSLPGLLYEQYF
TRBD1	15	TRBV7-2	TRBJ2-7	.	TGTGCCAGCAGCCCGGGACAGGGATTCTTCTACGAGCAGTACTTC	CASSPGQGFFYEQYF
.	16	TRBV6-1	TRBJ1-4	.	TGTGCCAGCAGTGAACAGGGAAGTATAAAGAATGAAAAACTGTTTTTT	CASSEQGSIKNEKLFF
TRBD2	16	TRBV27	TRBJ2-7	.	TGTGCCAGCAGTCACGGGACTAGCGGGAGATCCTACGAGCAGTACTTC	CASSHGTSGRSYEQYF
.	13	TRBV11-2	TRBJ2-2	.	TGTGCCAGCAGCTTCCACCAGGGCGGGGAGCTGTTTTTT	CASSFHQGGELFF
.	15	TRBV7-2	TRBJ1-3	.	TGTGCCAGCAGCTTAGAGGCAGGGGCCGGAAACACCATATATTTT	CASSLEAGAGNTIYF
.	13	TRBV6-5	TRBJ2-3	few	TGTGCCACCCTCCCACAGAGTACAGATACGCAGTATTTT	CATLPQSTDTQYF
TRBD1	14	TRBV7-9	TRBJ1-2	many	TGTGCCAGCAGCTCTCGGACAGGGGACTATGGCTACACCTTC	CASSSRTGDYGYTF
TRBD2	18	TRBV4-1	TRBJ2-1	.	TGCGCCAGCCACCCGGGACTAGCGGTTTCGAGCTCCTACAATGAGCAGTTCTTC	CASHPGLAVSSSYNEQFF
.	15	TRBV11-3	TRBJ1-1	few	TGTGCCAGCAGCTTAGGTTCGGGGAGGAACACTGAAGCTTTCTTT	CASSLGSGRNTEAFF
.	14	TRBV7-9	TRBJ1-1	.	TGTGCCAGCAGCTTAGACGTGGTGAGCACTGAAGCTTTCTTT	CASSLDVVSTEAFF
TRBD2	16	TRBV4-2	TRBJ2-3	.	TGTGCCAGCAGCCCCGCCGGTACTAGCGGTACAGATACGCAGTATTTT	CASSPAGTSGTDTQYF
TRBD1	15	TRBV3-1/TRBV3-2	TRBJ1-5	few	TGTGCCAGCAGCCAGTGGGTGGACAGGGATCAGCCCCAGCATTTT	CASSQWVDRDQPQHF
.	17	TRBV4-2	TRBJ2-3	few	TGTGCCAGCAGCCAAGCCGGCCGACTAGTAGGTGTGGATACGCAGTATTTT	CASSQAGRLVGVDTQYF
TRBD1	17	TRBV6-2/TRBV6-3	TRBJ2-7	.	TGTGCCAGCAGTTTCCATTTGACCGGGACAGGGACGTACGAGCAGTACTTC	CASSFHLTGTGTYEQYF